This TCR beta chain was identified in a study of radiation and T cells in renal cell carcinoma. Per germline, CDR1 GTSNPN and CDR2 SVGIG (reference sequence). The CDR3 is 15 residues long. Trimming took 0 bases from V and 6 from J, leaving 18 bases between them. Clones were read by immunoSEQ multiplex PCR, and TCRdb kept only the in-frame ones, dropping some. The repertoire holds 90,000 to 95,000 clones, with about 79% as singletons. Time point indicated: baseline pretreatment blood. Treatment noted: 15 Gy SBRT to primary tumor, nephrectomy 4 weeks later. Clear cell pathology was present in this patient's renal cell carcinoma.

V usage is TRBV30 and J usage is TRBJ2-7, with D perhaps matching TRBD1 (5 bases). The source of this sequence is a man aged 60 to 75 with renal cell carcinoma. Material: blood, obtained from a patient whose treatment included radiotherapy and nephrectomy. This CDR3 is CAWSVGQGVSGEQYF. The CDR3 region has the DNA TGTGCCTGGAGTGTCGGGCAGGGCGTGAGTGGCGAGCAGTACTTC. Together with reference TRBV30 and TRBJ2-7, the CDR3 gives the full variable domain: SQTIHQWPATLVQPVGSPLSLECTVEGTSNPNLYWYRQAAGRGLQLLFYSVGIGQISSEVPQNLSASRPQDRQFILSSKKLLLSDSGFYLCAWSVGQGVSGEQYFGPGTRLTVT.